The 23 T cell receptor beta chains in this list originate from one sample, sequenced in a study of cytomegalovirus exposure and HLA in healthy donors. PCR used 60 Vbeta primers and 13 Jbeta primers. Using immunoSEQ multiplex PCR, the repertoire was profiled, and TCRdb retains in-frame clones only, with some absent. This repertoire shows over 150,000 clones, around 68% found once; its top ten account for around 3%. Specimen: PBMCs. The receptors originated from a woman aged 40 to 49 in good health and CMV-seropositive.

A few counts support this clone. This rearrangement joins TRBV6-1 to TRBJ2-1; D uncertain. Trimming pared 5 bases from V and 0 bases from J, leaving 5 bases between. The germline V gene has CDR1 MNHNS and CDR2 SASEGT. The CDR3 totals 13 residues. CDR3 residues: CASSPSSYNEQFF. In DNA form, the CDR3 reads TGTGCCAGCAGTCCCTCCTCCTACAATGAGCAGTTCTTC.

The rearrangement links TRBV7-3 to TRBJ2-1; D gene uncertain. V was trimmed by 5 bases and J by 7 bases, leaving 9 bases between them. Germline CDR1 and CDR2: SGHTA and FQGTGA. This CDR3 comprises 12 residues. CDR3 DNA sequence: TGTGCCAGCAGCATTGACTTAAATGAGCAGTTCTTC. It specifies CASSIDLNEQFF.

The CDR3 nucleotides read TGTGCCAGTAGTATCGGACTCGGCTCCTACAATGAGCAGTTCTTC. Its protein product is CASSIGLGSYNEQFF. V is TRBV19 and J is TRBJ2-1; TRBD2 is a possible D gene (5 bases). This CDR3 spans 15 amino acids. CDR1 is LNHDA, CDR2 SQIVND, per germline (reference sequence). V lost 3 bases and J lost 0, with 9 bases in between.

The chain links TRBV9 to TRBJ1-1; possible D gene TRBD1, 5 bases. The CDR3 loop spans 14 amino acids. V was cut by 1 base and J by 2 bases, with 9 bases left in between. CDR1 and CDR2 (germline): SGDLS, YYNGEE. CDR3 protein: CASSVQGANTEAFF. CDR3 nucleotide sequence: TGTGCCAGCAGCGTACAGGGTGCCAACACTGAAGCTTTCTTT.

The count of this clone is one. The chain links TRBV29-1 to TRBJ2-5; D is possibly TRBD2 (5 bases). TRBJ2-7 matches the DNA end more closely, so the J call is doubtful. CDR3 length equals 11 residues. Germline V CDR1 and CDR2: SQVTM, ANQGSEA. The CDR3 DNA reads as TGCAGCGGGGGAGACCCCTACGAGCAGTACTTC. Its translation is CSGGDPYEQYF.

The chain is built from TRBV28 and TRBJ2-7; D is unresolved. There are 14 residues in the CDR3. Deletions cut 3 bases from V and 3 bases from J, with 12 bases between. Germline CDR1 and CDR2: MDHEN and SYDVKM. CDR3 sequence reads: CASSFSRLLYEQYF. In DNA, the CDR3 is TGTGCCAGCAGTTTTAGTAGACTCCTCTACGAGCAGTACTTC.

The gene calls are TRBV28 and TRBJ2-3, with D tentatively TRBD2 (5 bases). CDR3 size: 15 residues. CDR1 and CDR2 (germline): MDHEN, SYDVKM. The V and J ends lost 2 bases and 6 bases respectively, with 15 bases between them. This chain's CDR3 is CASSLRGSGIDTQYF. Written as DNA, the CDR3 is TGTGCCAGCAGTTTACGCGGAAGCGGAATCGATACGCAGTATTTT.

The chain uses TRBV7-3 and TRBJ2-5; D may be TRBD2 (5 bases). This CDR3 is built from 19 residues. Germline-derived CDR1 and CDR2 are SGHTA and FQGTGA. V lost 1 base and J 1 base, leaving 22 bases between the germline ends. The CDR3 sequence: CASSLNSPPSGGIQETQYF. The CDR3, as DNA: TGTGCCAGCAGCTTAAATAGCCCCCCAAGCGGAGGCATCCAAGAGACCCAGTACTTC.

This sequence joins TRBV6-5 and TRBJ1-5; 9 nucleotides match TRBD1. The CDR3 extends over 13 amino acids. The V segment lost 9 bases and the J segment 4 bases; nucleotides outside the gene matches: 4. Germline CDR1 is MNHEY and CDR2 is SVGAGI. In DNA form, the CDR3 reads TGTGCCAGTCAACAGGGGGCGAATCAGCCCCAGCATTTT. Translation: CASQQGANQPQHF.

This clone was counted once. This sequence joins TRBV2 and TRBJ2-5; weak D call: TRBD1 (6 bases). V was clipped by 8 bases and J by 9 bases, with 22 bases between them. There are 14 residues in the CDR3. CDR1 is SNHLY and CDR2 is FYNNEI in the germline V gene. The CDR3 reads CASGGDRSGEPQYF. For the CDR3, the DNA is TGTGCCAGCGGGGGAGACAGGTCCGGGGAGCCCCAGTACTTC. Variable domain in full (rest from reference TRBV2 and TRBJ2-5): EPEVTQTPSHQVTQMGQEVILRCVPISNHLYFYWYRQILGQKVEFLVSFYNNEISEKSEIFDDQFSVERPDGSNFTLKIRSTKLEDSAMYFCASGGDRSGEPQYFGPGTRLLVL.

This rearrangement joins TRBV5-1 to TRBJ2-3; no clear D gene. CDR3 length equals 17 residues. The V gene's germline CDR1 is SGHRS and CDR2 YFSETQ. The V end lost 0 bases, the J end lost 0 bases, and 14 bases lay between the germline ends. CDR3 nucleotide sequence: TGCGCCAGCAGCTTGGTCGACGCTAGACCTAGCACAGATACGCAGTATTTT. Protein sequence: CASSLVDARPSTDTQYF.

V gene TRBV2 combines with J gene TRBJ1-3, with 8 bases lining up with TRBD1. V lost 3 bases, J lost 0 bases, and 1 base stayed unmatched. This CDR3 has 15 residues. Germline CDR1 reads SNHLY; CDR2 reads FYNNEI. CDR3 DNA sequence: TGTGCCAGCAGTGAGACAGGGGCCTCTGGAAACACCATATATTTT. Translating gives CASSETGASGNTIYF. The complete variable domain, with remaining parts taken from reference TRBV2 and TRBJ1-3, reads EPEVTQTPSHQVTQMGQEVILRCVPISNHLYFYWYRQILGQKVEFLVSFYNNEISEKSEIFDDQFSVERPDGSNFTLKIRSTKLEDSAMYFCASSETGASGNTIYFGEGSWLTVV.

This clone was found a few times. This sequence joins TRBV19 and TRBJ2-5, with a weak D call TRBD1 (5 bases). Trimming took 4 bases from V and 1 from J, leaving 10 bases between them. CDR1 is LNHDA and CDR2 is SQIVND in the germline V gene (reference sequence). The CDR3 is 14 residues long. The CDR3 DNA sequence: TGTGCCAGTAGTACCAGACAGTCCCAAGAGACCCAGTACTTC. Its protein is CASSTRQSQETQYF.

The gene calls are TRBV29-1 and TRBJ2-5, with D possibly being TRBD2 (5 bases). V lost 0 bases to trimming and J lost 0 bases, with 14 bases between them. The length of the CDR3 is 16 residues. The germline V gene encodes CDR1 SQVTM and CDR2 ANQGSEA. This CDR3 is CSVEDPWRVNQETQYF. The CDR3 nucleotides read TGCAGCGTTGAAGATCCCTGGCGGGTAAACCAAGAGACCCAGTACTTC.

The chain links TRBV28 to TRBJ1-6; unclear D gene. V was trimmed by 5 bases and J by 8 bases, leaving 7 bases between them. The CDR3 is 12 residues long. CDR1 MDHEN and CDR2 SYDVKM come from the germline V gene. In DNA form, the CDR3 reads TGTGCCAGCAGTCTCGTTGATTCACCCCTCCACTTT. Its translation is CASSLVDSPLHF.

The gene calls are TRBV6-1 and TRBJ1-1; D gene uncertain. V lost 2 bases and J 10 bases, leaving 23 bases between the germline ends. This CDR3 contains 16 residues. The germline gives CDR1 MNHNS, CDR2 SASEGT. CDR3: CASSEPGGGYGVGAFF. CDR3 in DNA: TGTGCCAGCAGTGAACCCGGCGGAGGGTATGGGGTCGGAGCTTTCTTT.

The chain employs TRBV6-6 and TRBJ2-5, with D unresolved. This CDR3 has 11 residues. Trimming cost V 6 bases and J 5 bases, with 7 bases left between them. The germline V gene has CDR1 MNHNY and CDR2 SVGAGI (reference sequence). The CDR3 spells CASSRVETQYF. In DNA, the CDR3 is TGTGCCAGCAGCCGGGTTGAGACCCAGTACTTC.

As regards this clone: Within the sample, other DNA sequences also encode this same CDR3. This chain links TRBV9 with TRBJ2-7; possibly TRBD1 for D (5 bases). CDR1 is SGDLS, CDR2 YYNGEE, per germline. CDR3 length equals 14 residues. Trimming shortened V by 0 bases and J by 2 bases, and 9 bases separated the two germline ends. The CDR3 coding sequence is TGTGCCAGCAGCGTAGGGGGCGGAACCTACGAGCAGTACTTC. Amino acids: CASSVGGGTYEQYF.

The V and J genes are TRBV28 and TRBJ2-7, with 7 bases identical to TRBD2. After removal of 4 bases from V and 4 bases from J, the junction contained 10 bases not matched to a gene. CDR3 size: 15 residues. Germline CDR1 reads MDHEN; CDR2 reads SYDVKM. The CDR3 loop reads CASSYTVAGVYEQYF. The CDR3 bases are TGTGCCAGCAGTTATACAGTCGCGGGAGTATACGAGCAGTACTTC.

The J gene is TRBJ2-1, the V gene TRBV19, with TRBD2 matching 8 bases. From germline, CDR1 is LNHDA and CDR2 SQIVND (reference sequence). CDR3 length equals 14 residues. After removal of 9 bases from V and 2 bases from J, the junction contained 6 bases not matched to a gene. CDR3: CASTRGGTYNEQFF. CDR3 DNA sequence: TGTGCCAGCACTCGCGGGGGGACCTACAATGAGCAGTTCTTC.

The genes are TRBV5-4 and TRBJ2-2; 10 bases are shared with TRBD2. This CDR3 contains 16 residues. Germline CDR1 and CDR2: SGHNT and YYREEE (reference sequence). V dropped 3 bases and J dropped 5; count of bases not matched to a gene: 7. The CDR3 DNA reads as TGTGCCAGCAGCTCGGGGGGTAGCGGGGGGACCGGGGAGCTGTTTTTT. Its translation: CASSSGGSGGTGELFF.

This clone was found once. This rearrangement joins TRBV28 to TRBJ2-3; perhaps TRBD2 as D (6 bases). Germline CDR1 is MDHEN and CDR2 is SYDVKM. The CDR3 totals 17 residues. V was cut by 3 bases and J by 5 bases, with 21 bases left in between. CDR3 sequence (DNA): TGTGCCAGCAGTTTTTTAGGAGGGAAGGCCCGGGGAGATACGCAGTATTTT. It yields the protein CASSFLGGKARGDTQYF.

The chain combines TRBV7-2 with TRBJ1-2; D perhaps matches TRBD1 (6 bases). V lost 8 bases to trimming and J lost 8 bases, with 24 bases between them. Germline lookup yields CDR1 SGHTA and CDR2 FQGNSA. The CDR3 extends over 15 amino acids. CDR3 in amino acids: CASVGEPGHPSGYTF. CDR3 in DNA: TGTGCCAGCGTGGGTGAACCGGGACATCCTTCGGGCTACACCTTC.